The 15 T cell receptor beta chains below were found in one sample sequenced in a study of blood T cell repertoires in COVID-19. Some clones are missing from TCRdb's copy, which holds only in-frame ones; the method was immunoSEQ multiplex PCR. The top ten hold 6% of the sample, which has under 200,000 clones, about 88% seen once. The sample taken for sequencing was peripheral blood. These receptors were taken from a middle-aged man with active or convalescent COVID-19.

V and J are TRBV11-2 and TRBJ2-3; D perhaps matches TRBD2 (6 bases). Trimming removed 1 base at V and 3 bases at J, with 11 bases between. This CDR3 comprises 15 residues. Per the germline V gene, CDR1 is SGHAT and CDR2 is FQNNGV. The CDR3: CASSLVDGGTDTQYF. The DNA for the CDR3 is TGTGCCAGCAGCTTAGTGGATGGAGGGACAGATACGCAGTATTTT.

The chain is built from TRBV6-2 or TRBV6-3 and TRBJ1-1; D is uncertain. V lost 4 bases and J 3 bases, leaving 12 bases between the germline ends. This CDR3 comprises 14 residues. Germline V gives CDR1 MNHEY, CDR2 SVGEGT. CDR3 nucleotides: TGTGCCAGCAGTTCGGGGAGGAAGGACACTGAAGCTTTCTTT. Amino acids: CASSSGRKDTEAFF.

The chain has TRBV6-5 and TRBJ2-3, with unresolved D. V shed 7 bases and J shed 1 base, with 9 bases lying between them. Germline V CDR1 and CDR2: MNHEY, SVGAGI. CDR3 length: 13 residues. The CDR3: CASMAARTDTQYF. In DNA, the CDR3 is TGTGCCAGCATGGCCGCTCGCACAGATACGCAGTATTTT.

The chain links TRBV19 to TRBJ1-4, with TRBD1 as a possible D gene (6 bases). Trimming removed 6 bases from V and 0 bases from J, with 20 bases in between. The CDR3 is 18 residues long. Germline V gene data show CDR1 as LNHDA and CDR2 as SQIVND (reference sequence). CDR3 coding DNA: TGTGCCAGTAGATTAGCACAGCAGGGGACCACAACTAATGAAAAACTGTTTTTT. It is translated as CASRLAQQGTTTNEKLFF.

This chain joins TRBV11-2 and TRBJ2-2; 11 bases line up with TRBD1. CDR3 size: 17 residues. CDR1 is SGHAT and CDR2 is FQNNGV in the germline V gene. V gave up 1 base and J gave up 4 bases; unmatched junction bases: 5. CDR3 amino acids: CASSLVAGTGGTGELFF. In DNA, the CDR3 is TGTGCCAGCAGCTTAGTAGCGGGGACAGGGGGCACCGGGGAGCTGTTTTTT.

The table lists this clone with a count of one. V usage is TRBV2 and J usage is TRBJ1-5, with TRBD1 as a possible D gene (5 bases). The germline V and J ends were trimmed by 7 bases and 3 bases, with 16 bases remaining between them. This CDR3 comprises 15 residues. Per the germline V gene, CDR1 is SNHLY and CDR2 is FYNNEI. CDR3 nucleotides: TGTGCCAGCACCCCGACAGACCATTACAATCAGCCCCAGCATTTT. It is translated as CASTPTDHYNQPQHF.

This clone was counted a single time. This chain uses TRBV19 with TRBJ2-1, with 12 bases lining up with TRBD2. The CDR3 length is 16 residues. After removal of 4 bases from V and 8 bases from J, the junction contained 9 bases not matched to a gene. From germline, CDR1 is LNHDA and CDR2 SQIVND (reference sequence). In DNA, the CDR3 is TGTGCCAGTAGTAGGACTAGCGGGATAGAGTCGGATGAGCAGTTCTTC. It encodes CASSRTSGIESDEQFF.

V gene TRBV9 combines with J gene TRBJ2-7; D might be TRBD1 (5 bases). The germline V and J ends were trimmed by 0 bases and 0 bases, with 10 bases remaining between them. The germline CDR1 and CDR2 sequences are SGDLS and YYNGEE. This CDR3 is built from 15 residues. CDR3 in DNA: TGTGCCAGCAGCGTAGCTCCAGACAGCTCCTACGAGCAGTACTTC. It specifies CASSVAPDSSYEQYF. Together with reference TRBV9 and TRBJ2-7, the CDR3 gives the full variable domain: DSGVTQTPKHLITATGQRVTLRCSPRSGDLSVYWYQQSLDQGLQFLIQYYNGEERAKGNILERFSAQQFPDLHSELNLSSLELGDSALYFCASSVAPDSSYEQYFGPGTRLTVT.

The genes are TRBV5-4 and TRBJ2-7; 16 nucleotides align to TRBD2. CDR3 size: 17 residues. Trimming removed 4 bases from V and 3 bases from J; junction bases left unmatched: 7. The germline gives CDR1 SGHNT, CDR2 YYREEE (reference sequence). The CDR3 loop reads CASSTGLAGGYSYEQYF. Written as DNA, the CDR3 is TGTGCCAGCAGCACGGGACTAGCGGGGGGGTATAGCTACGAGCAGTACTTC.

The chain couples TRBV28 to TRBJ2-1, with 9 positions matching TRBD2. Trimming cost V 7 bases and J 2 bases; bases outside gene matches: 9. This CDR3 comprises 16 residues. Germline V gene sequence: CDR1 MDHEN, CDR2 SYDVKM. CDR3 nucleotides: TGTGCCAGCATCGAAGGGGCTAGCGGGACCTACAATGAGCAGTTCTTC. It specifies CASIEGASGTYNEQFF.

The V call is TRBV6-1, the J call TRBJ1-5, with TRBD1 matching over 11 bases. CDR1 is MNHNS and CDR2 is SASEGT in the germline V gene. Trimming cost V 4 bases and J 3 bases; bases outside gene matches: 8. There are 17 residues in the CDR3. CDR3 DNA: TGTGCCAGCAGTGGTCCCGGGACAGGGGGTTCCAATCAGCCCCAGCATTTT. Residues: CASSGPGTGGSNQPQHF.

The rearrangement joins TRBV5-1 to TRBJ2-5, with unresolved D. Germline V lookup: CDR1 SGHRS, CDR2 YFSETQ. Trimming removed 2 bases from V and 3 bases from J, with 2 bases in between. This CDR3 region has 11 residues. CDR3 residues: CASSFEETQYF. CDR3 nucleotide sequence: TGCGCCAGCAGCTTCGAAGAGACCCAGTACTTC.

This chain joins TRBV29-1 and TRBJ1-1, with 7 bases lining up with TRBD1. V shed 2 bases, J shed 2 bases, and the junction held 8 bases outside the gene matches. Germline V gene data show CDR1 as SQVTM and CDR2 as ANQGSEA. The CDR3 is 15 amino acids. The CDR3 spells CSVERGHGKNTEAFF. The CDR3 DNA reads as TGCAGCGTTGAAAGGGGGCATGGAAAAAACACTGAAGCTTTCTTT.

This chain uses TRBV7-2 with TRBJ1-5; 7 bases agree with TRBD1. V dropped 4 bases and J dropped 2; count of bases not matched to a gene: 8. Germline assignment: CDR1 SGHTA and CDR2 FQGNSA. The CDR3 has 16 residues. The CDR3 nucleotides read TGTGCCAGCAGCTCGGTGGGGCAGGGGGGCAATCAGCCCCAGCATTTT. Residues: CASSSVGQGGNQPQHF.

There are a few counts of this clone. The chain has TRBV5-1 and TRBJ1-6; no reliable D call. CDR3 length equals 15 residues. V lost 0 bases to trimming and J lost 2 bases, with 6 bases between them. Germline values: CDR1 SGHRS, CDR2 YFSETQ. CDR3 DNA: TGCGCCAGCAGCTTGGGGCAGACCTATAATTCACCCCTCCACTTT. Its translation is CASSLGQTYNSPLHF.